This entry is about one T cell receptor (beta chain). The germline V gene encodes CDR1 WSHSY and CDR2 SAAADI. Losses at the gene ends were 4 bases for V and 0 bases for J; bases not matched to a gene: 6. The CDR3 totals 16 residues. The data stem from a study of cytomegalovirus exposure and HLA in healthy donors. Researchers ran the PCR with 60 Vbeta and 13 Jbeta primers. Libraries were prepared by immunoSEQ multiplex PCR; TCRdb keeps only in-frame clonotypes and omits some of them. The table shows 150,000 to 200,000 clones, with roughly three quarters occurring only once. The rearrangement links TRBV10-2 to TRBJ1-3; TRBD1 agrees at 7 bases. The material sequenced was PBMCs. This sequence was found in a woman aged 45-60 years in good health and CMV-seropositive. The CDR3 spells CASSGDSLSSGNTIYF. The CDR3 region has the DNA TGCGCCAGCAGTGGGGACAGCCTCTCCTCTGGAAACACCATATATTTT.